This note documents a single T cell receptor beta chain sequence. This sample is drawn from a study of shared clonotypes between healthy human individuals. V lost 1 base, J lost 1 base, and 12 bases lay in between. Germline V gene sequence: CDR1 SGHTA, CDR2 FQGNSA. This CDR3 comprises 16 residues. Terminally differentiated effector memory CD45RA+ cells were excluded by CCR7 positive selection of CD45RO-negative cells. Libraries were prepared by immunoSEQ multiplex PCR; TCRdb keeps only in-frame clonotypes and omits some of them. The data hold about 1,900,000 clones, with less than 95% observed a single time.

The V call is TRBV7-2, the J call TRBJ2-3; TRBD2 might be the D (6 bases). The sequencing input was naive CD8+ T cells sorted from blood. This TCR was recovered from a man aged 18 to 30 in good health. The CDR3 bases are TGTGCCAGCAGCTTAGGTGCGGGGTTTGGCACAGATACGCAGTATTTT. It translates to CASSLGAGFGTDTQYF.